This T cell receptor beta chain was documented in a study of T cells in women clearing cervical HPV infection. Measured with immunoSEQ multiplex PCR; TCRdb has only the in-frame clones, and not every one. In total, the table holds about 20,000 clones. On this clone: The read gets to within 3 residues of the CDR3 end, and the germline J gene fills in the rest.

The CDR3 runs 15 residues. Trimming removed 2 bases from V and 4 bases from J; junction bases left unmatched: 2. Germline V lookup: CDR1 LGHNA, CDR2 YNFKEQ. The rearrangement links TRBV4-2 to TRBJ1-6; TRBD1 matches 7 bases. The TCR originated in a woman between 18 and 69 years old with a cervical HPV16 infection that either progressed to CIN3+ or cleared (not recorded which). Input material: blood buffy coat. The CDR3 DNA, read in part, is TGTGCCAGCAGCCAACAGGGGGATTATAATTCACCC. This gives the protein CASSQQGDYNSP. The entire CDR3 is CASSQQGDYNSPLHF.